This TCR beta chain derives from a study of beta chain features in type 1 diabetes. Study summary: The patient and healthy donor groups were comparable for age, gender and cell yields. Study-wide results and limits: All four CD4+ subsets from Type 1 diabetes patients carried moderately but significantly shorter TCRB CDR3s.

The germline V gene encodes CDR1 SNHLY and CDR2 FYNNEI. This CDR3 is 12 amino acids long. The V gene lost 8 bases and the J gene lost 2 bases, with 9 bases spanning the gap. This clone was seen a handful of times. Antigen unknown. Donors contributed one heparinised blood draw apiece, averaging roughly 0.12 L. Researchers reported sorting CD4+ naive, central memory, regulatory and stem cell-like memory cells via CD45RO/CCR7/CD25/CD127/CD95/CD27. Expressed TCRB transcripts were sequenced, since all the RNA that had been isolated was reverse transcribed. Naive, central memory and regulatory T cell samples averaged about 3.57 million reads. Clones were read by immunoSEQ multiplex PCR, and TCRdb kept only the in-frame ones, dropping some. The repertoire has around 310,000 clones, about 13% of them found once; the top ten carry 0.015%.

The sequenced material came from naive CD4+ T cells from blood. The receptor was derived from a woman aged 18-29 years with type 1 diabetes. The chain carries TRBV2 and TRBJ1-2; no clear D. Here the CDR3 DNA reads TGTGCCAGCGGTACGAGGAACTATGGCTACACCTTC. Its translation: CASGTRNYGYTF.